Following are 17 T cell receptor beta chains from one sample sequenced in a study of post-analysis software for immune sequencing data. Study-wide results and limits: Relative to controls, patients had about 5 TRBV segments at higher frequency, with TRBV5-6, TRBV5-1 and TRBV20-1 among these.

These TCRs' antigens remain unknown. Sequencing libraries made from TCR beta cDNA carried unique molecular identifiers. TCRdb re-called the PCR reads with MiXCR, one entry per CDR3 protein. The sample lists about 760,000 distinct CDR3 sequences; roughly 29% were seen once. Sequences were obtained from blood. These TCRs come from a girl between 5 and 17 years old with multiple sclerosis.

V usage is TRBV7-9 and J usage is TRBJ1-2; a weak D match, TRBD1 (6 bases). This CDR3 region has 15 residues. Deletions cut 0 bases from V and 2 bases from J, with 10 bases between. Germline V lookup: CDR1 SEHNR, CDR2 FQNEAQ (reference sequence). This CDR3 reads CASSLATGRNYGYTF. CDR3 DNA: TGTGCCAGCAGCTTAGCGACAGGCAGGAACTATGGCTACACCTTC. The variable domain in full, with the rest retrieved from reference TRBV7-9 and TRBJ1-2, is DTGVSQNPRHKITKRGQNVTFRCDPISEHNRLYWYRQTLGQGPEFLTYFQNEAQLEKSRLLSDRFSAERPKGSFSTLEIQRTEQGDSAMYLCASSLATGRNYGYTFGSGTRLTVV.

The chain uses TRBV9 and TRBJ2-3; D not resolved. The germline CDR1 and CDR2 sequences are SGDLS and YYNGEE. The CDR3 is 17 residues long. V lost 4 bases, J lost 1 base, and 19 bases lay in between. In DNA form, the CDR3 reads TGTGCCAGCAGCCCCCGGCGCGGAGACGACGGCACAGATACGCAGTATTTT. Encoded protein: CASSPRRGDDGTDTQYF.

V usage is TRBV15 and J usage is TRBJ2-5; D possibly corresponds to TRBD2 (7 bases). Germline CDR1 LNHNV, CDR2 YYDKDF (reference sequence). Trimming shortened V by 5 bases and J by 3 bases, and 16 bases separated the two germline ends. CDR3 length equals 15 residues. In DNA, the CDR3 is TGTGCCACCAGCCGGGGGGCAGGGGCGGAAGAGACCCAGTACTTC. Translating gives CATSRGAGAEETQYF.

This clonotype was counted only a few times. The rearrangement joins TRBV6-5 to TRBJ2-5; 9 positions agree with TRBD1. Trimming at V came to 6 bases and at J to 2 bases, leaving 7 bases not matched to a gene. The CDR3 is 15 residues long. CDR1 and CDR2 from the germline V gene are MNHEY and SVGAGI. CDR3: CASRPRQGEQETQYF. The DNA of the CDR3 is TGTGCCAGCAGGCCGAGACAGGGGGAACAAGAGACCCAGTACTTC.

J is TRBJ2-7 and V is TRBV9, with 7 bases matching TRBD2. Germline V lookup: CDR1 SGDLS, CDR2 YYNGEE. J gave up 10 bases and V 0 bases, and 7 bases lay outside the gene matches. The CDR3 contains 13 residues. This CDR3 reads CASSVDEWTSQYF. The DNA of the CDR3 is TGTGCCAGCAGCGTAGATGAGTGGACTAGTCAGTACTTC. Based on the CDR3 plus reference TRBV9 and TRBJ2-7, the full variable domain is DSGVTQTPKHLITATGQRVTLRCSPRSGDLSVYWYQQSLDQGLQFLIQYYNGEERAKGNILERFSAQQFPDLHSELNLSSLELGDSALYFCASSVDEWTSQYFGPGTRLTVT.

This clonotype turned up a few times. J is TRBJ1-6 and V is TRBV6-5; maybe TRBD1 (6 bases). Germline V gene data show CDR1 as MNHEY and CDR2 as SVGAGI. The CDR3 extends over 11 amino acids. Trimming left V 11 bases short and J 7 bases short, with 9 bases between. CDR3 in DNA: TGTGCCGCAGGGGCGAATTCACCCCTCCACTTT. It is translated as CAAGANSPLHF.

This clonotype appeared a few times. The chain combines TRBV27 with TRBJ2-7; TRBD1 might be the D (5 bases). This CDR3 is built from 13 residues. V was trimmed by 5 bases and J by 3 bases, leaving 11 bases between them. The germline V gene has CDR1 MNHEY and CDR2 SMNVEV (reference sequence). The CDR3 loop is CASSPDRYYEQYF. The CDR3 nucleotides read TGTGCCAGCAGTCCTGACAGATACTACGAGCAGTACTTC.

The chain is built from TRBV7-2 and TRBJ1-2, with 8 bases fitting TRBD1. V was pared by 4 bases and J by 8 bases, with 3 bases of the junction left unmatched. This CDR3 has 12 residues. Germline assignment: CDR1 SGHTA and CDR2 FQGNSA. CDR3 coding DNA: TGTGCCAGCAGCTGGGACAGGAGGGGCTACACCTTC. Translation: CASSWDRRGYTF.

The chain couples TRBV11-2 to TRBJ2-5; TRBD1 aligns across 8 bases. Germline CDR1 reads SGHAT; CDR2 reads FQNNGV. V lost 7 bases to trimming and J lost 2 bases; unmatched junction nucleotides: 12. The CDR3 loop spans 16 amino acids. The CDR3 nucleotides are TGTGCCAGCACTCCAATCGGACAGGGCACACAAGAGACCCAGTACTTC. Protein product: CASTPIGQGTQETQYF.

CDR3 DNA sequence: TGTGCCAGCAGCTTAGGTGCCGGATCTGAAGCTTTCTTT. This codes for CASSLGAGSEAFF. The chain links TRBV7-2 to TRBJ1-1; no clear D. The germline gives CDR1 SGHTA, CDR2 FQGNSA. The V and J ends lost 1 base and 6 bases respectively, with 9 bases between them. The length of the CDR3 is 13 residues.

The V call is TRBV7-2, the J call TRBJ1-2; maybe TRBD1 (6 bases). CDR1 is SGHTA and CDR2 is FQGNSA in the germline V gene. The CDR3 sequence is 16 residues long. V gave up 5 bases and J gave up 5 bases, with 21 bases separating them. The CDR3 DNA follows: TGTGCCAGCAGCACCGGGGTGGAGGGGGAAAGTTATGGCTACACCTTC. Protein product: CASSTGVEGESYGYTF.

There are a few counts of this clonotype. CDR3 residues: CASSIGQNNEQFF. CDR3 coding DNA: TGCGCCAGCAGCATAGGACAGAACAATGAGCAGTTCTTC. This chain links TRBV5-1 with TRBJ2-1; the D gene is possibly TRBD1 (6 bases). V was pared by 4 bases and J by 5 bases, with 10 bases between. The CDR3 loop spans 13 amino acids. CDR1 SGHRS and CDR2 YFSETQ come from the germline V gene.

V usage is TRBV20-1 and J usage is TRBJ1-2; D is uncertain. V was pared by 6 bases and J by 8 bases, with 19 bases between. Germline lookup yields CDR1 DFQATT and CDR2 SNEGSKA (reference sequence). CDR3 length equals 13 residues. The CDR3 is CSATVPYQWGYTF. The CDR3 coding sequence is TGCAGTGCCACAGTCCCCTACCAATGGGGCTACACCTTC.

V gene TRBV28 combines with J gene TRBJ2-5; no definite D call. This CDR3 is 17 amino acids long. Germline CDR1 is MDHEN and CDR2 is SYDVKM. Trimming removed 3 bases from V and 2 bases from J, with 19 bases in between. CDR3 protein: CASSFVLGRQRQETQYF. In nucleotides, the CDR3 is TGTGCCAGCAGTTTTGTGCTAGGTCGGCAGCGACAAGAGACCCAGTACTTC.

This clonotype was found a few times. The DNA for the CDR3 is TGTGCCAGCAGTTACACAGGGGGCCAAGAGACCCAGTACTTC. It encodes CASSYTGGQETQYF. The chain recombines TRBV27 with TRBJ2-5; TRBD1 agrees at 8 bases. The CDR3 has 14 residues. Germline V gene sequence: CDR1 MNHEY, CDR2 SMNVEV (reference sequence). Losses at the gene ends were 4 bases for V and 1 base for J; bases not matched to a gene: 2.

The rearrangement joins TRBV28 to TRBJ1-2, with 7 bases that match TRBD1. Trimming at V came to 7 bases and at J to 4 bases, leaving 21 bases not matched to a gene. CDR3 length: 18 residues. Germline-derived CDR1 and CDR2 are MDHEN and SYDVKM. This CDR3 is CASTITGVTNFPSYGYTF. CDR3 DNA sequence: TGTGCCAGCACTATAACAGGGGTTACCAACTTTCCCTCCTATGGCTACACCTTC.

Note on this clonotype: Relative to the germline gene, one junction end is altered; a read error may explain this. V and J are TRBV5-1 and TRBJ1-2; tentatively, D is TRBD1 (5 bases). This CDR3 region has 14 residues. Looked up from germline, CDR1 is SGHRS and CDR2 is YFSETQ. As DNA, the CDR3 is TGCGCCAGCAGCAACGGTGGGACGGACTATGGCTGCACCTTC. Amino acid sequence: CASSNGGTDYGCTF. The full variable domain, its missing parts supplied by reference TRBV5-1 and TRBJ1-2, is KAGVTQTPRYLIKTRGQQVTLSCSPISGHRSVSWYQQTPGQGLQFLFEYFSETQRNKGNFPGRFSGRQFSNSRSEMNVSTLELGDSALYLCASSNGGTDYGCTFGSGTRLTVV.